This TCR beta chain was sequenced during a study of T cell repertoires in cytomegalovirus infection. As concerns this clonotype: Its target is unknown.

MiXCR was run by TCRdb on the reads, yielding one entry per CDR3 protein. This repertoire shows 300,000 to 400,000 distinct CDR3 sequences, about 25% found once; its top ten account for about 14%. CDR3 length: 17 residues. Per the germline V gene, CDR1 is MDHEN and CDR2 is SYDVKM. V was shortened by 5 bases and J by 1 base, with 18 bases between the two germline ends. This sequence originates from a human donor in good health (CMV status not recorded). Some clones in this sample may be carry-over from other donors' samples. The rearrangement joins TRBV28 to TRBJ1-5, with a possible D match to TRBD1 (5 bases). The sample here was cultured PBMCs, taken from culture after CMV antigen stimulation. CDR3 nucleotide sequence: TGTGCCAGCAGTATTTCCCAGGGTCTGAGAAGCAATCAGCCCCAGCATTTT. Translation gives CASSISQGLRSNQPQHF.